The present T cell receptor beta chain was sequenced within a study of blood T cell repertoires in COVID-19. About the research overall: Acute-phase and convalescent COVID-19 samples originated in the United States, Italy and Spain.

The CDR3 totals 14 residues. V lost 7 bases and J lost 3, with 15 bases in between. The germline V gene has CDR1 MNHEY and CDR2 SVGEGT. Original processing methods: Reference gene primer amplification gave estimated nucleated cell counts. Produced via immunoSEQ multiplex PCR; TCRdb's table is partial and in-frame only. V and J calls and clone size are copied from that table; D and trimming were computed from the DNA. The table has some 180,000 clones, over 80% seen once. This TCR was recovered from a woman in her 40s with COVID-19, enrolled during active disease. J is TRBJ1-2 and V is TRBV6-2 or TRBV6-3; TRBD1 is a possible D gene (6 bases). Input material: peripheral blood. This CDR3 is CASNPTGTHYGYTF. CDR3 bases: TGTGCCAGCAACCCCACAGGGACGCACTATGGCTACACCTTC.